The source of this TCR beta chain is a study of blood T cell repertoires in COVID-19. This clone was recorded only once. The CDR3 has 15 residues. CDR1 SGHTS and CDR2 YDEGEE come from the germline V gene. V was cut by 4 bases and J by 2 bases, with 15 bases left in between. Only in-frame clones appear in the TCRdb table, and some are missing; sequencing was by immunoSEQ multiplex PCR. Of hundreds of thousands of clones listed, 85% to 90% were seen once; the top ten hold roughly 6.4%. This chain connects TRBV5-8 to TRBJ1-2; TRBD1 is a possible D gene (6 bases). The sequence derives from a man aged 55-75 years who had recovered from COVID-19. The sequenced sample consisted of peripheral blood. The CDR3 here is CASSLPGQPNYGYTF. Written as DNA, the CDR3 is TGTGCCAGCAGCCTACCGGGACAACCGAACTATGGCTACACCTTC.